These 19 T cell receptor beta chains were sequenced from one sample in a study of T-cell reconstitution after alpha-beta-depleted transplantation in children. TCRbeta library preparation incorporated unique molecular identifiers. TCRdb analysed the PCR reads with MiXCR anew, one entry per CDR3 protein. The sample contains about 200,000 distinct CDR3 sequences, roughly 8.1% of which appear only once. Specimen: PBMCs, mostly from graft donor cells, collected 360 days after TCRalphabeta/CD19-depleted stem cell transplant. The receptors were gathered from a male patient between 2 and 10 years old who had a stem cell transplant for acute myeloid leukemia, so the T cells may come from the graft donor.

There are a few counts of this clonotype. This chain connects TRBV4-2 to TRBJ1-2; the D gene is possibly TRBD1 (6 bases). V was pared by 4 bases and J by 5 bases, with 20 bases between. CDR3 size: 16 residues. In germline, CDR1 is LGHNA, CDR2 YNFKEQ. CDR3 coding DNA: TGTGCCAGCAGCCCCCGACGGGCCGAAGGGGGTTATGGCTACACCTTC. Translation: CASSPRRAEGGYGYTF.

This clonotype was picked up a small number of times. This rearrangement joins TRBV10-2 to TRBJ2-7; D might be TRBD2 (6 bases). V lost 8 bases and J 3 bases, leaving 14 bases between the germline ends. Germline assignment: CDR1 WSHSY and CDR2 SAAADI. The CDR3 spans 13 residues. The CDR3 here is CASGTGTHYEQYV. In DNA form, the CDR3 reads TGCGCCAGCGGAACCGGGACTCACTACGAGCAGTACGTC.

This clonotype has just a few counts. The rearrangement uses TRBV7-6 and TRBJ1-1; TRBD1 is a possible D gene (5 bases). Looked up from germline, CDR1 is SGHVS and CDR2 is FNYEAQ. The CDR3 covers 15 residues. Deletions cut 5 bases from V and 4 bases from J, with 17 bases between. The CDR3 reads CASSPSLGPVTEAFF. The CDR3 DNA sequence: TGTGCCAGCAGCCCCAGCCTGGGACCTGTCACTGAAGCTTTCTTT.

This clonotype was counted many times. The chain combines TRBV7-8 with TRBJ2-1; the D is unclear. The germline V gene has CDR1 SGHVS and CDR2 FQNEAQ. V was pared by 2 bases and J by 7 bases, with 12 bases between. The CDR3 extends over 14 amino acids. The CDR3 nucleotides are TGTGCCAGCAGCTTAAACCGGCCTGCGAATGAGCAGTTCTTC. Translation: CASSLNRPANEQFF. The full variable domain, completed using reference TRBV7-8 and TRBJ2-1, is GAGVSQSPRYKVAKRGQDVALRCDPISGHVSLFWYQQALGQGPEFLTYFQNEAQLDKSGLPSDRFFAERPEGSVSTLKIQRTQQEDSAVYLCASSLNRPANEQFFGPGTRLTVL.

This clonotype showed up many times. This chain links TRBV5-1 with TRBJ2-2; TRBD1 matches at 7 bases. V was pared by 4 bases and J by 7 bases, with 4 bases of the junction left unmatched. Germline values: CDR1 SGHRS, CDR2 YFSETQ. This CDR3 contains 13 residues. This chain's CDR3 is CASSPGTDGELFF. The DNA of the CDR3 is TGCGCCAGCAGCCCTGGGACAGACGGGGAGCTGTTTTTT. The complete variable domain, with remaining parts taken from reference TRBV5-1 and TRBJ2-2, reads KAGVTQTPRYLIKTRGQQVTLSCSPISGHRSVSWYQQTPGQGLQFLFEYFSETQRNKGNFPGRFSGRQFSNSRSEMNVSTLELGDSALYLCASSPGTDGELFFGEGSRLTVL.

The chain uses TRBV19 and TRBJ2-3; TRBD2 aligns across 11 bases. There are 18 residues in the CDR3. V gave up 1 base and J gave up 2 bases; unmatched junction bases: 8. CDR1 is LNHDA, CDR2 SQIVND, per germline (reference sequence). The CDR3 sequence: CASSIAAGTSGITDTQYF. DNA for the CDR3: TGTGCCAGTAGTATAGCTGCAGGGACTAGCGGCATCACAGATACGCAGTATTTT.

The table lists this clonotype with many counts. The chain recombines TRBV23-1 with TRBJ2-7; TRBD1 might be the D (6 bases). TRBV23-1 is an open reading frame whose function is uncertain. This CDR3 comprises 15 residues. V lost 2 bases, J lost 1 base, and 12 bases lay in between. The CDR3 loop reads CASSQDVRGSYEQYV. The CDR3 coding sequence is TGCGCCAGCAGTCAAGACGTTAGGGGGTCCTACGAGCAGTACGTC.

This clonotype was seen at least ten times. The chain links TRBV10-3 to TRBJ2-3, with 7 bases lining up with TRBD2. The germline CDR1 and CDR2 sequences are ENHRY and SYGVKD. J gave up 2 bases and V 3 bases, and 5 bases lay outside the gene matches. The CDR3 sequence is 15 residues long. CDR3 in DNA: TGTGCCATCAGTGAAGGGCGGGAGTACACAGATACGCAGTATTTT. Its protein product is CAISEGREYTDTQYF.

This clonotype was found many times. The chain recombines TRBV5-1 with TRBJ1-5; maybe TRBD1 (5 bases). Trimming pared 2 bases from V and 6 bases from J, leaving 9 bases between. The CDR3 has 13 amino acids. Germline values: CDR1 SGHRS, CDR2 YFSETQ. CDR3 in DNA: TGCGCCAGCAGCTTAGGGGAATCTCAGCCCCAGCATTTT. Its translation is CASSLGESQPQHF.

The sample holds a few counts of this clonotype. This sequence joins TRBV3-1 and TRBJ1-1; 7 bases fit TRBD1. Germline trimming cut 4 bases from V and 8 bases from J; bases unmatched to any gene: 7. The V gene's germline CDR1 is LGHDT and CDR2 YNNKEL (reference sequence). This CDR3 region has 13 residues. The DNA of the CDR3 is TGTGCCAGCAGCCCCCTAGGGGGCGTAGAAGCTTTCTTT. Its translation is CASSPLGGVEAFF.

This clonotype occurred many times. The J gene is TRBJ2-3, the V gene TRBV5-6; possibly TRBD2 for D (6 bases). The CDR3 covers 16 residues. Germline CDR1 is SGHDT and CDR2 is YYEEEE. The V and J ends lost 2 bases and 1 base respectively, with 14 bases between them. CDR3 sequence (DNA): TGTGCCAGCAGCTTACTTCGCGGGGCCCGCACAGATACGCAGTATTTT. Amino acids: CASSLLRGARTDTQYF.

This clonotype has just a few counts. The chain carries TRBV11-2 and TRBJ2-1; 7 bases line up with TRBD2. The CDR3 loop spans 16 amino acids. Trimming removed 0 bases from V and 10 bases from J; junction bases left unmatched: 12. Germline V gene sequence: CDR1 SGHAT, CDR2 FQNNGV. The CDR3 DNA is TGTGCCAGCAGCTTAGATCGGGGGATCCGCGGGGGAGAGCAGTTCTTC. Its protein is CASSLDRGIRGGEQFF.

This clonotype turned up a few times. The chain recombines TRBV7-2 with TRBJ2-2; D unresolved. Germline assignment: CDR1 SGHTA and CDR2 FQGNSA. Trimming pared 4 bases from V and 5 bases from J, leaving 14 bases between. The CDR3 is made up of 15 amino acids. This chain's CDR3 is CASSSEVKRTGELFF. DNA for the CDR3: TGTGCCAGCAGCTCGGAAGTTAAACGAACCGGGGAGCTGTTTTTT.

This clonotype was seen a few times. The genes are TRBV7-9 and TRBJ2-7; D is ambiguous. The CDR3 consists of 13 residues. Germline CDR1 SEHNR, CDR2 FQNEAQ (reference sequence). V lost 3 bases, J lost 3 bases, and 9 bases lay in between. This CDR3 is CASSLRSFYEQYF. DNA for the CDR3: TGTGCCAGCAGCTTGAGGAGTTTCTACGAGCAGTACTTC.

The chain couples TRBV5-1 to TRBJ2-1, with D hard to call. CDR1 and CDR2 from the germline V gene are SGHRS and YFSETQ. V dropped 5 bases and J dropped 0 bases, with 15 bases sitting between them. CDR3 length equals 16 residues. The CDR3: CASRLGRQFSYNEQFF. In nucleotides, the CDR3 is TGCGCCAGCAGACTTGGTCGACAATTCTCCTACAATGAGCAGTTCTTC.

This clonotype showed up just a few times. The V call is TRBV7-2, the J call TRBJ2-7; D remains ambiguous. V dropped 5 bases and J dropped 2 bases, with 13 bases sitting between them. This CDR3 has 14 amino acids. CDR1 and CDR2 (germline): SGHTA, FQGNSA. The DNA for the CDR3 is TGTGCCAGCAGCCACGGCTCTACTACCTACGAGCAGTACTTC. Translating it yields CASSHGSTTYEQYF. Complete variable domain (other parts from reference TRBV7-2 and TRBJ2-7): GAGVSQSPSNKVTEKGKDVELRCDPISGHTALYWYRQSLGQGLEFLIYFQGNSAPDKSGLPSDRFSAERTGGSVSTLTIQRTQQEDSAVYLCASSHGSTTYEQYFGPGTRLTVT.

This chain joins TRBV18 and TRBJ1-1, with D perhaps matching TRBD1 (6 bases). This CDR3 region has 14 residues. Trimming left V 4 bases short and J 2 bases short, with 11 bases between. The germline V gene has CDR1 KGHSH and CDR2 LQKENI. CDR3 loop: CASSRGTFNTEAFF. CDR3 nucleotides: TGTGCCAGCTCACGCGGGACATTCAACACTGAAGCTTTCTTT.

This clonotype came up many times. The V and J genes are TRBV20-1 and TRBJ1-1; no firm D call. V lost 6 bases to trimming and J lost 6 bases, with 17 bases between them. The germline CDR1 and CDR2 sequences are DFQATT and SNEGSKA (reference sequence). The CDR3 length is 13 residues. The CDR3 spells CSALVGWWAEAFF. CDR3 sequence (DNA): TGCAGTGCCCTAGTGGGATGGTGGGCTGAAGCTTTCTTT.

This clonotype showed up just a few times. The chain couples TRBV4-1 to TRBJ1-1; a possible D gene is TRBD1 (5 bases). Per germline, CDR1 MGHRA and CDR2 YSYEKL. V lost 1 base, J lost 1 base, and 16 bases lay in between. The CDR3 consists of 17 residues. The CDR3 nucleotides read TGCGCCAGCAGCCAAGGGTGGGGCCGGGTTAAGAACACTGAAGCTTTCTTT. It yields the protein CASSQGWGRVKNTEAFF.